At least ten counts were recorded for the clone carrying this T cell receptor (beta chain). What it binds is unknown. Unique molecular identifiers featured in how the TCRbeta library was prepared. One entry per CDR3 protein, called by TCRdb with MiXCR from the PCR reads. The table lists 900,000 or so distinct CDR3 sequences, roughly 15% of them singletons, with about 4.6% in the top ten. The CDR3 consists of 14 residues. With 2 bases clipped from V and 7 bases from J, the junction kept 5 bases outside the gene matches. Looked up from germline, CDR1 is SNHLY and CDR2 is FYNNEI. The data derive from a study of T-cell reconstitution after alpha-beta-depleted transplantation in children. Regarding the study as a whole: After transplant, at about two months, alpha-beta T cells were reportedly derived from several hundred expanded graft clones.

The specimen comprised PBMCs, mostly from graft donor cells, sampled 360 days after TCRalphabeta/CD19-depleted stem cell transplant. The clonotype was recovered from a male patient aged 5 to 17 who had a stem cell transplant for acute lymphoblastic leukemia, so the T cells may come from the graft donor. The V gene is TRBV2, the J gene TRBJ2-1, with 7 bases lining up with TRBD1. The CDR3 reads CASSETGAPNEQFF. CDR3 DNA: TGTGCCAGCAGTGAAACAGGGGCGCCAAATGAGCAGTTCTTC.